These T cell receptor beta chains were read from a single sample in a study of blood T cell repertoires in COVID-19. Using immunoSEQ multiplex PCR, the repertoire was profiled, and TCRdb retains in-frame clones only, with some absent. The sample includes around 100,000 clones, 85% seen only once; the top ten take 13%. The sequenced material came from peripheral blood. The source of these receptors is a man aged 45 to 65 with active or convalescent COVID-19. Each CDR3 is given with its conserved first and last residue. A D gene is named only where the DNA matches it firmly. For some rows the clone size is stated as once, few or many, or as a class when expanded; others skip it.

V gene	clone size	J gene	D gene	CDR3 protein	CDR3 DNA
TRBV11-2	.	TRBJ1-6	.	CASSPQLTANSPLHF	TGTGCCAGCAGCCCTCAACTAACGGCTAATTCACCCCTCCACTTT
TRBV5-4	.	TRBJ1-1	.	CASSPPGNTEAFF	TGTGCCAGCAGCCCCCCGGGGAACACTGAAGCTTTCTTT
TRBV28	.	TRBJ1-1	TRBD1	CASSFLGQGLDTEAFF	TGTGCCAGCAGTTTCCTTGGACAGGGGTTGGACACTGAAGCTTTCTTT
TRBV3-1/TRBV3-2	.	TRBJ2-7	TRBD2	CASSGLASYEQYF	TGTGCCAGCAGCGGACTAGCGTCCTACGAGCAGTACTTC
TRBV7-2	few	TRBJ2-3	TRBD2	CASSLEASGSTDTQYF	TGTGCCAGCAGCTTAGAAGCTAGCGGGAGCACAGATACGCAGTATTTT
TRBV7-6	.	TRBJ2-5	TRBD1	CASSLSGGETQYF	TGTGCCAGCAGCTTATCAGGGGGAGAGACCCAGTACTTC
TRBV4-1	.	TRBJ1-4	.	CASSQVQINEKLFF	TGCGCCAGCAGCCAAGTCCAAATTAATGAAAAACTGTTTTTT
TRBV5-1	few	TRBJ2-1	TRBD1	CASSFAGIQGVYNEQFF	TGCGCCAGCAGCTTTGCTGGGATCCAGGGGGTATACAATGAGCAGTTCTTC
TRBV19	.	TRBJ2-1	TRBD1	CASSWDSGPHNEQFF	TGTGCCAGTAGTTGGGACAGCGGTCCCCACAATGAGCAGTTCTTC
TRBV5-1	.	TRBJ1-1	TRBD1	CASSEIQGLQTEAFF	TGCGCCAGCAGCGAAATACAGGGGTTACAGACTGAAGCTTTCTTT
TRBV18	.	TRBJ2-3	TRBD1	CASSPPRGQGETDTQYF	TGTGCCAGCTCACCGCCCAGGGGACAGGGTGAAACAGATACGCAGTATTTT
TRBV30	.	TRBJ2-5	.	CAWSVTRAETQYF	TGTGCCTGGAGTGTAACCAGGGCAGAGACCCAGTACTTC
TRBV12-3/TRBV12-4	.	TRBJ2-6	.	CASSLSGANVLTF	TGTGCCAGCAGTCTCTCTGGGGCCAACGTCCTGACTTTC
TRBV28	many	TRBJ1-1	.	CASTPDTNTEAFF	TGTGCCAGCACCCCGGACACGAACACTGAAGCTTTCTTT
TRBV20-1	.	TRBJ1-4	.	CSASRREKLFF	TGCAGTGCTTCGAGGAGGGAAAAACTGTTTTTT
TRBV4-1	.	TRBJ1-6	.	CASSQVRGNSPLHF	TGCGCCAGCAGCCAAGTGCGGGGGAATTCACCCCTCCACTTT
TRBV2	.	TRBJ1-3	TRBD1	CASSEDRGLSGNTIYF	TGTGCCAGCAGTGAAGACAGGGGGCTTTCGGGAAACACCATATATTTT
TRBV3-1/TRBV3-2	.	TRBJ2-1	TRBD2	CASSRRTSGGYNEQFF	TGTGCCAGCAGCCGGCGGACTAGCGGGGGATACAATGAGCAGTTCTTC
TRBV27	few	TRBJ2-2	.	CASSYIRATGELFF	TGTGCCAGCAGTTATATCAGGGCCACCGGGGAGCTGTTTTTT
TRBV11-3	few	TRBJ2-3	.	CASSFGGSTDTQYF	TGTGCCAGCAGCTTCGGCGGGAGCACAGATACGCAGTATTTT
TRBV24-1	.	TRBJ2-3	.	CATSDEQVTDTQYF	TGTGCCACCAGTGATGAACAGGTCACAGATACGCAGTATTTT
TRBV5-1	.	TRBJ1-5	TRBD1	CASSSTGTGDQPQHF	TGCGCCAGCAGCTCCACCGGGACAGGGGATCAGCCCCAGCATTTT